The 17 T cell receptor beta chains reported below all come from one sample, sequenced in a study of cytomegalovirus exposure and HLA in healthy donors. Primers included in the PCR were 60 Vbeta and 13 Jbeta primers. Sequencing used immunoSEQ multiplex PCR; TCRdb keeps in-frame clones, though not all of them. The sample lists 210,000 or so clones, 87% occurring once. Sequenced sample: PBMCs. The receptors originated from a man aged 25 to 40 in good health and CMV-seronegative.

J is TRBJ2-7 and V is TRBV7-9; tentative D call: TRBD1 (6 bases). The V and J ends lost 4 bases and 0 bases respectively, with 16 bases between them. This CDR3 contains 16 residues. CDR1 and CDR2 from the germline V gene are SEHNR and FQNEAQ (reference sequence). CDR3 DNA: TGTGCCAGCAGCTCCCCGTACGACAGGAGCTCCTACGAGCAGTACTTC. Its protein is CASSSPYDRSSYEQYF.

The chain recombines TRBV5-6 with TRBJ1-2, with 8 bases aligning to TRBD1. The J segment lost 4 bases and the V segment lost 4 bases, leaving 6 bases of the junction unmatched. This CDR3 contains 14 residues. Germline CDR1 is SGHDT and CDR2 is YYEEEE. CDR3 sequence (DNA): TGTGCCAGCAGCACAAGGACAGGGCCCTATGGCTACACCTTC. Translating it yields CASSTRTGPYGYTF.

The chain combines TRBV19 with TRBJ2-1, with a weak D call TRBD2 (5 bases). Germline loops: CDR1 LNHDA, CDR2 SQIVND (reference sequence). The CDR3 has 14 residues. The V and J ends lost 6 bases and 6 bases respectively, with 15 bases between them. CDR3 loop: CASRDLLPGNEQFF. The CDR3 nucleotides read TGTGCCAGTAGGGACTTACTTCCCGGCAATGAGCAGTTCTTC.

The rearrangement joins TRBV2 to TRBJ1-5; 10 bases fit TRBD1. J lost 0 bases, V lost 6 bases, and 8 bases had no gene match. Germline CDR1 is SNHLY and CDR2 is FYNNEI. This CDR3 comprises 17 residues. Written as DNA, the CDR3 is TGTGCCAGCAGCGCCCTGGGACAGGGGTTTAGCAATCAGCCCCAGCATTTT. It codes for CASSALGQGFSNQPQHF.

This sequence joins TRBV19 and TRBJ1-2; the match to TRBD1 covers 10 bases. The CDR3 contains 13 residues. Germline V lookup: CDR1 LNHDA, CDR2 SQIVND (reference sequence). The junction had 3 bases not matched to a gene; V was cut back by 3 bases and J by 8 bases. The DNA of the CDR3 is TGTGCCAGTAGTATCGACAGGGGGCAAGGCTACACCTTC. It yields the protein CASSIDRGQGYTF.

The CDR3 bases are TGTGCCACCAGCAGAGAACCCCCCAGGGGGGCGCGCGGCTACACCTTC. Its translation: CATSREPPRGARGYTF. This chain joins TRBV15 and TRBJ1-2; 7 bases line up with TRBD1. The CDR3 is made up of 16 amino acids. Trimming cost V 0 bases and J 8 bases; bases outside gene matches: 12. Germline V lookup: CDR1 LNHNV, CDR2 YYDKDF (reference sequence).

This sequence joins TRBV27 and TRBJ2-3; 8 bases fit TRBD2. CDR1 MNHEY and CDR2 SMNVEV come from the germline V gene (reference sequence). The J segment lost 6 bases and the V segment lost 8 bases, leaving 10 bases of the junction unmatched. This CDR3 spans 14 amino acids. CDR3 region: CASRQRERSDTQYF. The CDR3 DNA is TGTGCCAGCCGCCAGCGGGAGCGGTCGGATACGCAGTATTTT.

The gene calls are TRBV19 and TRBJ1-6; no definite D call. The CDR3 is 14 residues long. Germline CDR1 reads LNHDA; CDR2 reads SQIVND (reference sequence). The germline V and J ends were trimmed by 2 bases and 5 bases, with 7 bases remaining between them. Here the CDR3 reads CASSINFNNSPLHF. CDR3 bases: TGTGCCAGTAGTATAAACTTCAATAATTCACCCCTCCACTTT.

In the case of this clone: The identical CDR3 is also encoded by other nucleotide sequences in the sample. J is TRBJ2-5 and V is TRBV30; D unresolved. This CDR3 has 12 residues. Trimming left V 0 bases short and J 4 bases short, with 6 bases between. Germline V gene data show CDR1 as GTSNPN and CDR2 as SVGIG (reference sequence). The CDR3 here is CAWSVGGETQYF. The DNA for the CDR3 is TGTGCCTGGAGTGTCGGTGGAGAGACCCAGTACTTC.

The CDR3 region is CAISGGPNYGYTF. The CDR3 DNA reads TGTGCCATCTCCGGGGGTCCTAACTATGGCTACACCTTC. The rearrangement joins TRBV10-3 to TRBJ1-2; TRBD1 is a possible D gene (5 bases). CDR1 ENHRY and CDR2 SYGVKD come from the germline V gene. The CDR3 runs 13 residues. V was pared by 8 bases and J by 0 bases, with 10 bases between.

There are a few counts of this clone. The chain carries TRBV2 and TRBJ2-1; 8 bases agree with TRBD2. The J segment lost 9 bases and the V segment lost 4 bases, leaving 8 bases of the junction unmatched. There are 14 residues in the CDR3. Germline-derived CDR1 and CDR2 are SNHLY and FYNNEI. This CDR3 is CASSVERGGAEQFF. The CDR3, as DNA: TGTGCCAGCAGTGTGGAACGGGGGGGAGCTGAGCAGTTCTTC. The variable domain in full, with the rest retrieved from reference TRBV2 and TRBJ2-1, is EPEVTQTPSHQVTQMGQEVILRCVPISNHLYFYWYRQILGQKVEFLVSFYNNEISEKSEIFDDQFSVERPDGSNFTLKIRSTKLEDSAMYFCASSVERGGAEQFFGPGTRLTVL.

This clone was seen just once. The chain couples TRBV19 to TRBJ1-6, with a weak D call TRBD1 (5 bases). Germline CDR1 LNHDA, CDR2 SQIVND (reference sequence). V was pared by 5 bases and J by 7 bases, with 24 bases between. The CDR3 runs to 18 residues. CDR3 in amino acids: CASSPPPGRSTANSPLHF. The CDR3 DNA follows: TGTGCCAGTAGTCCTCCCCCAGGGCGATCGACGGCAAATTCACCCCTCCACTTT.

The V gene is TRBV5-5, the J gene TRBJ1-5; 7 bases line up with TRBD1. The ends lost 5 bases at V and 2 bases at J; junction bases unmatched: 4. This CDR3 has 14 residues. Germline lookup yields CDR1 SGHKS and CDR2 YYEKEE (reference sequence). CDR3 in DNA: TGTGCCAGCAGTACCGGGACAGGCAATCAGCCCCAGCATTTT. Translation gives CASSTGTGNQPQHF.

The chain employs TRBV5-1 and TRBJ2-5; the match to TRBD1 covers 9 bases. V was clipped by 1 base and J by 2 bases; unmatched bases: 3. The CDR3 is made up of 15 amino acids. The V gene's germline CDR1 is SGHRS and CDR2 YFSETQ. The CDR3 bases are TGCGCCAGCAGCTTGAAGGGACAGGGACAAGAGACCCAGTACTTC. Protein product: CASSLKGQGQETQYF. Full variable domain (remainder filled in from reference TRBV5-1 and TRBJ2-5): KAGVTQTPRYLIKTRGQQVTLSCSPISGHRSVSWYQQTPGQGLQFLFEYFSETQRNKGNFPGRFSGRQFSNSRSEMNVSTLELGDSALYLCASSLKGQGQETQYFGPGTRLLVL.

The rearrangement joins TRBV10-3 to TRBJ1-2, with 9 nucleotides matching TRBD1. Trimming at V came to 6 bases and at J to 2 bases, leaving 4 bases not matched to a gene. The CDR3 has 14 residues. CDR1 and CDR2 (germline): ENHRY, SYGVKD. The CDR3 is CAIRGTGRNYGYTF. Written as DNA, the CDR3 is TGTGCCATCAGGGGGACAGGGCGAAACTATGGCTACACCTTC.

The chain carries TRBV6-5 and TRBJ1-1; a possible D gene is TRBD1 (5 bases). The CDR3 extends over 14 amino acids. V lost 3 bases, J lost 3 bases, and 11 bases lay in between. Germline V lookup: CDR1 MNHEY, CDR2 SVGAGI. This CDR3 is CASSYPGSHTEAFF. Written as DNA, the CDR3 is TGTGCCAGCAGTTATCCAGGGTCGCACACTGAAGCTTTCTTT.

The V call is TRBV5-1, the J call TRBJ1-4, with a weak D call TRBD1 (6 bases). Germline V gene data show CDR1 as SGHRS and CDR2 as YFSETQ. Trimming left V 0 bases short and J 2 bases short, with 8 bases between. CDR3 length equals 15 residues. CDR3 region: CASSLAQGTNEKLFF. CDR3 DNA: TGCGCCAGCAGCTTGGCGCAGGGGACTAATGAAAAACTGTTTTTT.